Sequencing of this T cell receptor (beta chain) was carried out in a study of cytomegalovirus exposure and HLA in healthy donors. Study-level background: The 100 to 150 validation repertoires and the 666 first-cohort repertoires shared a platform, a later analysis reported.

Trimming stripped 3 bases from V and 1 base from J, with 12 bases between. CDR1 is LNHDA, CDR2 SQIVND, per germline (reference sequence). The CDR3 runs 15 residues. As regards this clone: Its antigen is not known.

These donors were members of the approximately 110-subject validation cohort, a group separate from the roughly 670-subject first cohort. The data were produced by immunoSEQ multiplex PCR, yet TCRdb's version contains in-frame clones alone and is incomplete. The data show about 160,000 clones, roughly 90% seen once. The study, taken as a whole, reports: Associated with cytomegalovirus, according to the listing, were 150 to 200 TCR beta chains. Most TCR sequences proved rare, with some public TCRs found in many donors.

Sequenced input: PBMCs. This chain uses TRBV19 with TRBJ1-1, with D possibly being TRBD1 (5 bases). This receptor was taken from a woman aged 18-29 years in good health and CMV-seronegative. The CDR3 DNA sequence: TGTGCCAGTAGTATGGTTAGCCAGGGGAACACTGAAGCTTTCTTT. This gives the protein CASSMVSQGNTEAFF. The full variable domain, completed using reference TRBV19 and TRBJ1-1, is DGGITQSPKYLFRKEGQNVTLSCEQNLNHDAMYWYRQDPGQGLRLIYYSQIVNDFQKGDIAEGYSVSREKKESFPLTVTSAQKNPTAFYLCASSMVSQGNTEAFFGQGTRLTVV.